The 25 T cell receptor beta chains presented below share a single source sample, sequenced in a study of blood T cell repertoires in COVID-19. Libraries were prepared by immunoSEQ multiplex PCR; TCRdb keeps only in-frame clonotypes and omits some of them. The sample contains about 330,000 clones, approximately 88% of which appear only once. The sequencing sample was made of peripheral blood. The receptors originated from a man younger than 35 who had recovered from COVID-19.

The genes are TRBV19 and TRBJ2-7; 8 nucleotides match TRBD1. V trimming: 9 bases; J trimming: 3 bases; junction bases outside the gene matches: 19. CDR1 is LNHDA and CDR2 is SQIVND in the germline V gene (reference sequence). This CDR3 is 17 amino acids long. Written as DNA, the CDR3 is TGTGCCAGCCCGACAGGGGTTTTTGGCCTGGGCGACTACGAGCAGTACTTC. Its translation: CASPTGVFGLGDYEQYF.

The chain couples TRBV6-5 to TRBJ1-3; D not certain. The ends were cut back, 0 bases at V and 2 bases at J, with 11 bases in the middle. Germline-derived CDR1 and CDR2 are MNHEY and SVGAGI. The CDR3 loop spans 16 amino acids. As DNA, the CDR3 is TGTGCCAGCAGTTACTCGGCTGGACTAGCTGGAAACACCATATATTTT. Translating it yields CASSYSAGLAGNTIYF.

CDR3 in DNA: TGTGCCAGCAGCTTTGCTGGGACGGGGGCCTACGAGCAGTACTTC. It yields the protein CASSFAGTGAYEQYF. The gene calls are TRBV7-9 and TRBJ2-7; weak D call: TRBD2 (6 bases). Trimming shortened V by 3 bases and J by 2 bases, and 14 bases separated the two germline ends. The CDR3 is 15 amino acids. The germline V gene has CDR1 SEHNR and CDR2 FQNEAQ (reference sequence).

This clone was detected only once. J is TRBJ1-5 and V is TRBV5-4, with D unclear. V was pared by 0 bases and J by 6 bases, with 4 bases between. This CDR3 comprises 12 residues. CDR1 and CDR2 (germline): SGHNT, YYREEE (reference sequence). The CDR3: CASSLAGQPQHF. CDR3 DNA: TGTGCCAGCAGCTTGGCAGGTCAGCCCCAGCATTTT.

This clone was observed once. The chain is built from TRBV19 and TRBJ2-7; 8 bases map to TRBD1. The J segment lost 3 bases and the V segment lost 6 bases, leaving 4 bases of the junction unmatched. Germline V gene lookup returns CDR1 LNHDA and CDR2 SQIVND (reference sequence). This CDR3 is 13 amino acids long. For the CDR3, the DNA is TGTGCCAGTAGAAAAGGACAGGGCTACGAGCAGTACTTC. It encodes CASRKGQGYEQYF.

The chain links TRBV7-9 to TRBJ2-7; a weak D match, TRBD1 (5 bases). The CDR3 is 12 amino acids. The V and J ends lost 2 bases and 6 bases respectively, with 8 bases between them. Germline V gene lookup returns CDR1 SEHNR and CDR2 FQNEAQ (reference sequence). As DNA, the CDR3 is TGTGCCAGCAGCTTAAGGGGCTCCGAGCAGTACTTC. Its translation is CASSLRGSEQYF. Drawing the rest from reference TRBV7-9 and TRBJ2-7, the complete variable domain is DTGVSQNPRHKITKRGQNVTFRCDPISEHNRLYWYRQTLGQGPEFLTYFQNEAQLEKSRLLSDRFSAERPKGSFSTLEIQRTEQGDSAMYLCASSLRGSEQYFGPGTRLTVT.

The sample holds one count of this clone. The chain carries TRBV5-5 and TRBJ1-4; no definite D call. This CDR3 comprises 12 residues. The germline V gene encodes CDR1 SGHKS and CDR2 YYEKEE (reference sequence). V dropped 2 bases and J dropped 5 bases, with 4 bases sitting between them. The CDR3 loop reads CASSFENEKLFF. The CDR3 nucleotides are TGTGCCAGCAGCTTTGAGAATGAAAAACTGTTTTTT.

The rearrangement uses TRBV9 and TRBJ1-2, with D possibly TRBD1 on 6 matching bases. The germline V gene encodes CDR1 SGDLS and CDR2 YYNGEE. The CDR3 has 14 amino acids. Trimming cost V 3 bases and J 6 bases, with 15 bases left between them. The CDR3 DNA reads TGTGCCAGCAGCGCATGGGACATGAACGATGGCTACACCTTC. It translates to CASSAWDMNDGYTF.

The chain employs TRBV12-3 or TRBV12-4 and TRBJ1-2; D not resolved. The CDR3 contains 13 residues. V lost 3 bases and J lost 5, with 10 bases in between. Written as DNA, the CDR3 is TGTGCCAGCAGTTTCGGGGTCCAATATGGCTACACCTTC. Its protein product is CASSFGVQYGYTF.

The chain has TRBV7-9 and TRBJ1-4; TRBD1 matches 8 bases. Looked up from germline, CDR1 is SEHNR and CDR2 is FQNEAQ (reference sequence). Trimming removed 2 bases from V and 6 bases from J; junction bases left unmatched: 2. The length of the CDR3 is 14 residues. This CDR3 reads CASSLTGGDEKLFF. CDR3 DNA sequence: TGTGCCAGCAGCTTAACAGGGGGGGATGAAAAACTGTTTTTT.

The chain uses TRBV19 and TRBJ1-1; no clear D gene. The CDR3 sequence is 11 residues long. The germline V gene encodes CDR1 LNHDA and CDR2 SQIVND (reference sequence). Trimming cost V 5 bases and J 4 bases, with 5 bases left between them. CDR3 sequence reads: CASSLSTEAFF. The CDR3 DNA follows: TGTGCCAGTAGTCTTAGCACTGAAGCTTTCTTT.

This clone was seen ten or more times. The chain carries TRBV14 and TRBJ1-1; D unresolved. The germline CDR1 and CDR2 sequences are SGHDN and FVKESK. CDR3 length equals 15 residues. V dropped 0 bases and J dropped 6 bases, with 14 bases sitting between them. The DNA for the CDR3 is TGTGCCAGCAGCCAAGAAGGGTTCGGGCGGGCTGAAGCTTTCTTT. Translated, it gives CASSQEGFGRAEAFF.

The rearrangement links TRBV10-3 to TRBJ1-3; 8 bases fit TRBD1. The CDR3 is 15 residues long. Losses at the gene ends were 4 bases for V and 2 bases for J; bases not matched to a gene: 4. Per germline, CDR1 ENHRY and CDR2 SYGVKD. CDR3 amino acids: CAISALQGAGNTIYF. The CDR3 region has the DNA TGTGCCATCAGTGCGTTACAGGGGGCTGGAAACACCATATATTTT.

This chain links TRBV9 with TRBJ1-1; D is unclear. Germline V lookup: CDR1 SGDLS, CDR2 YYNGEE. Trimming removed 2 bases from V and 5 bases from J, with 10 bases in between. The CDR3 totals 13 residues. The CDR3 DNA is TGTGCCAGCAGCGTCTTACTGGAGACTGAAGCTTTCTTT. The encoded protein is CASSVLLETEAFF.

This chain joins TRBV4-3 and TRBJ1-5; 10 bases are shared with TRBD1. The CDR3 is 16 residues long. Germline assignment: CDR1 LGHNA and CDR2 YSLEER. Trimming at V came to 0 bases and at J to 5 bases, leaving 4 bases not matched to a gene. In DNA, the CDR3 is TGCGCCAGCAGCCAAGATCGGACAGGGGGGCATCAGCCCCAGCATTTT. Translated: CASSQDRTGGHQPQHF.

The V call is TRBV7-8, the J call TRBJ1-6; 9 bases agree with TRBD1. From germline, CDR1 is SGHVS and CDR2 FQNEAQ. The length of the CDR3 is 15 residues. The junction had 7 bases not matched to a gene; V was cut back by 4 bases and J by 9 bases. In DNA, the CDR3 is TGTGCCAGCAGCTCCGGACAGGGGTTGGTTTCACCCCTCCACTTT. Protein sequence: CASSSGQGLVSPLHF.

The CDR3 coding sequence is TGTGCCATCATGGGACAGGGAAGTGAAAAACTGTTTTTT. It is translated as CAIMGQGSEKLFF. The rearrangement joins TRBV10-3 to TRBJ1-4; TRBD1 aligns across 9 bases. Germline V CDR1 and CDR2: ENHRY, SYGVKD. The length of the CDR3 is 13 residues. V trimming: 7 bases; J trimming: 7 bases; junction bases outside the gene matches: 4.

CDR3 in amino acids: CASNLPRGRADTQYF. CDR3 bases: TGTGCCAGCAATCTCCCCCGGGGGAGGGCAGATACGCAGTATTTT. The chain employs TRBV21-1 and TRBJ2-3; the DNA was not compared with TRBD2, the D call given in the table. TRBV21-1 counts as a pseudogene. The CDR3 runs 15 residues.

V gene TRBV27 combines with J gene TRBJ1-5; D is ambiguous. The CDR3 contains 14 residues. Germline V gene sequence: CDR1 MNHEY, CDR2 SMNVEV (reference sequence). The V end was cut by 5 bases, the J end by 4 bases, with 12 bases between. CDR3 nucleotides: TGTGCCAGCAGTCAAGTGGGCGAAAATCAGCCCCAGCATTTT. Protein product: CASSQVGENQPQHF.

The rearrangement uses TRBV11-2 and TRBJ2-7; 8 bases match TRBD2. J lost 2 bases, V lost 5 bases, and 8 bases had no gene match. The CDR3 covers 15 residues. CDR1 is SGHAT and CDR2 is FQNNGV in the germline V gene. The CDR3 is CASSPYTSGPYEQYF. CDR3 DNA: TGTGCCAGCAGCCCGTATACTAGCGGCCCCTACGAGCAGTACTTC.

The gene calls are TRBV10-1 and TRBJ2-7, with TRBD1 matching 7 bases. This CDR3 region has 13 residues. Trimming took 8 bases from V and 4 from J; bases not matched to a gene: 8. The germline V gene encodes CDR1 WNHNN and CDR2 SYGVQD (reference sequence). The CDR3 spells CASGDSEDYEQYF. CDR3 DNA: TGCGCCAGCGGGGACAGCGAGGATTACGAGCAGTACTTC.

This clone has only one observation. V is TRBV5-5 and J is TRBJ2-7, with D possibly matching TRBD1 (5 bases). CDR3 length equals 14 residues. Trimming removed 0 bases from V and 1 base from J, with 8 bases in between. Germline V gene lookup returns CDR1 SGHKS and CDR2 YYEKEE (reference sequence). The CDR3 DNA follows: TGTGCCAGCAGCTTGGAGGGGCCTTCCTACGAGCAGTACTTC. It translates to CASSLEGPSYEQYF.

The chain carries TRBV2 and TRBJ2-1; D is possibly TRBD2 (5 bases). Germline V gene sequence: CDR1 SNHLY, CDR2 FYNNEI. Trimming removed 6 bases from V and 3 bases from J, with 12 bases in between. The CDR3 has 14 amino acids. CDR3 in amino acids: CASSGGPYYNEQFF. CDR3 nucleotides: TGTGCCAGCAGCGGCGGGCCTTACTACAATGAGCAGTTCTTC.

The chain couples TRBV6-1 to TRBJ2-5; the match to TRBD2 covers 12 bases. Germline V gene data show CDR1 as MNHNS and CDR2 as SASEGT. V was clipped by 4 bases and J by 0 bases; unmatched bases: 6. This CDR3 has 17 amino acids. The CDR3 region is CASSAGLAGRYQETQYF. The CDR3 DNA follows: TGTGCCAGCAGTGCAGGACTAGCGGGAAGGTACCAAGAGACCCAGTACTTC.

The gene calls are TRBV30 and TRBJ1-5; 7 nucleotides agree with TRBD1. Trimming at V came to 0 bases and at J to 5 bases, leaving 4 bases not matched to a gene. Looked up from germline, CDR1 is GTSNPN and CDR2 is SVGIG (reference sequence). This CDR3 is 14 amino acids long. The CDR3 DNA reads TGTGCCTGGAGTGTCGGGCAGGGGGATCAGCCCCAGCATTTT. Translating gives CAWSVGQGDQPQHF.